This T cell receptor beta chain was captured in a study of blood T cells in healthy people across ages. Alongside a J-beta primer mix, a sample-barcoded 5' primer served in a second PCR lasting roughly 7 to 12 cycles. Each cDNA molecule carried a tag from a template-switch adaptor that contained 12 random nucleotides. TCRdb ran MiXCR on the 5' RACE reads and lists one entry per CDR3 protein. This table has approximately 780,000 distinct CDR3 sequences, roughly 25% appearing once. This sample also belongs to another study, concerning T cells of mothers and their children.

This clonotype originated in a boy younger than 18 in good health. The sample was blood.

For the CDR3, the DNA is TGCGCCAGCAAGCGGGGCCCCCAGGGAGATACGCAGTATTTT. Amino acid sequence: CASKRGPQGDTQYF. The chain couples TRBV10-2 to TRBJ2-3; 7 nucleotides line up with TRBD2. The germline V gene has CDR1 WSHSY and CDR2 SAAADI. This CDR3 has 14 residues. With 7 bases clipped from V and 5 bases from J, the junction kept 9 bases outside the gene matches.